What follows is one TCR beta chain and its context. Antigen: not known. Described treatment: oral pan-JAK inhibitor, 5-10 mg twice daily. In alopecia areata patients, both lesional scalp punch biopsies and peripheral blood were collected. The data are from a study of CD8+ T cells in alopecia areata. As for the study in general: People stayed on tofacitinib for 6 to 18 months, then stopped the drug for 6 months.

cDNA serving as the sequencing template came from extracted, reverse transcribed RNA. Using immunoSEQ multiplex PCR, the repertoire was profiled, and TCRdb retains in-frame clones only, with some absent. The data hold approximately 2,000 clones, with 65% to 85% observed a single time. Study-level points and caveats: Tofacitinib delivered significant drops in scalp clonality and in expanded CD8+ clones among the top 100.

The CDR3 totals 16 residues. Germline V gene data show CDR1 as SGHTA and CDR2 as FQGNSA. The ends lost 4 bases at V and 3 bases at J; junction bases unmatched: 7. This rearrangement joins TRBV7-2 to TRBJ2-3; TRBD1 matches 10 bases. The TCR sequence derives from a human donor with alopecia areata. The sequencing here drew on skin, taken around week 46, from a patient treated with tofacitinib. The CDR3 loop is CASSSDRGRRTDTQYF. In DNA form, the CDR3 reads TGTGCCAGCAGCTCCGACAGGGGGCGACGGACAGATACGCAGTATTTT.